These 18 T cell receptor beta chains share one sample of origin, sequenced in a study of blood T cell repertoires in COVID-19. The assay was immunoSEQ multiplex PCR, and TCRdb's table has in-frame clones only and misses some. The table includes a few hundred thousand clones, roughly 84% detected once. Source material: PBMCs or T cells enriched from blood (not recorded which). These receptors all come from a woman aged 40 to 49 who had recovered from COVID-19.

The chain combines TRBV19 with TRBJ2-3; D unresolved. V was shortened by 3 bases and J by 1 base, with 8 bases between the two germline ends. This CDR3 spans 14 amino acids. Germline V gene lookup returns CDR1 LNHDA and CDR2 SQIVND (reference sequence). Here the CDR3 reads CASSMAQRTDTQYF. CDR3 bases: TGTGCCAGTAGTATGGCACAGCGCACAGATACGCAGTATTTT.

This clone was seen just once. Here the CDR3 DNA reads TGTGCCAGCAGTTTACAGTCAAGATCCTACAATGAGCAGTTCTTC. Its protein is CASSLQSRSYNEQFF. This sequence joins TRBV27 and TRBJ2-1; D call uncertain. The CDR3 contains 15 residues. V lost 2 bases to trimming and J lost 1 base, with 9 bases between them. CDR1 and CDR2 (germline): MNHEY, SMNVEV (reference sequence).

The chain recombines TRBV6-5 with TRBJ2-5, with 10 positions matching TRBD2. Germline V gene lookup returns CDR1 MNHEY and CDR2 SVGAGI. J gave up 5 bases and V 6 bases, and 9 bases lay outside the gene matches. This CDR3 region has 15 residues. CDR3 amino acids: CASRRSGRAGETQYF. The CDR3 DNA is TGTGCCAGCAGAAGGAGCGGGAGGGCCGGGGAGACCCAGTACTTC.

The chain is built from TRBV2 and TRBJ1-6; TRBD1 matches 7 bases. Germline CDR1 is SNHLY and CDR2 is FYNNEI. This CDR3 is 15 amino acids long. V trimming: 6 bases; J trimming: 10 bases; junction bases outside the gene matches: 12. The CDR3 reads CASRALTGLGSPLHF. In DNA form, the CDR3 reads TGTGCCAGCAGAGCCTTGACAGGGTTGGGATCACCCCTCCACTTT.

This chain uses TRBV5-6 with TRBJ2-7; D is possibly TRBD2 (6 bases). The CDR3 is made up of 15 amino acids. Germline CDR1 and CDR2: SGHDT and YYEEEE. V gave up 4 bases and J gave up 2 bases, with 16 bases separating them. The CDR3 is CASSPRDLQTYEQYV. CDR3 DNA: TGTGCCAGCAGCCCCCGGGACTTGCAGACCTACGAGCAGTACGTC.

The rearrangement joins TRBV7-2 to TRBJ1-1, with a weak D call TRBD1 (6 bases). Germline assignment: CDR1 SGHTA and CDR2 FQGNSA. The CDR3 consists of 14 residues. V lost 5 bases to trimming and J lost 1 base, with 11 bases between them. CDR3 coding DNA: TGTGCCAGCAGCCAGGGGCGGGCGAACACTGAAGCTTTCTTT. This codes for CASSQGRANTEAFF.

CDR3 sequence reads: CASSPTPPQPGELFF. In nucleotides, the CDR3 is TGTGCCAGCAGCCCCACCCCCCCACAGCCCGGGGAGCTGTTTTTT. This chain links TRBV7-2 with TRBJ2-2; no firm D call. CDR3 length: 15 residues. Trimming removed 5 bases at V and 6 bases at J, with 16 bases between. Germline V lookup: CDR1 SGHTA, CDR2 FQGNSA.

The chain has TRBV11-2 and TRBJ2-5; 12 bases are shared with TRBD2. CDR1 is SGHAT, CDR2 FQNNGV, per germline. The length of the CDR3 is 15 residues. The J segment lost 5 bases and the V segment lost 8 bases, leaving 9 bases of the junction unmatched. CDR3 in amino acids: CASGLAGGKWETQYF. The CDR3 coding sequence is TGTGCCAGCGGCCTAGCGGGAGGGAAGTGGGAGACCCAGTACTTC.

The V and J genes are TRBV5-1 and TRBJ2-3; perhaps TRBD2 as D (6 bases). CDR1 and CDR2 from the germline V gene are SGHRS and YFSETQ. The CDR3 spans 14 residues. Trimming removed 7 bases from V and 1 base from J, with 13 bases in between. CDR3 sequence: CASSTGGGTDTQYF. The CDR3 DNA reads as TGCGCCAGCTCAACGGGCGGGGGCACAGATACGCAGTATTTT.

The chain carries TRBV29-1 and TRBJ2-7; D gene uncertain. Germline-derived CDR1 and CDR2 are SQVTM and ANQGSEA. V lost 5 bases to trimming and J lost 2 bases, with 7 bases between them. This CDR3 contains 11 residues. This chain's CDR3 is CSVQGAYEQYF. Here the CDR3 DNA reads TGCAGCGTTCAAGGAGCCTACGAGCAGTACTTC.

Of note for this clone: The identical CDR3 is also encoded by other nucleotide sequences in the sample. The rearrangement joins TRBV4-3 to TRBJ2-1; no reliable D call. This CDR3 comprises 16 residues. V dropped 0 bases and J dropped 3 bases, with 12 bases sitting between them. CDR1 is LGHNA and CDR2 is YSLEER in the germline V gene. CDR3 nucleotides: TGCGCCAGCAGCCAAGAAGCCGACTCTTTCTACAATGAGCAGTTCTTC. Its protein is CASSQEADSFYNEQFF.

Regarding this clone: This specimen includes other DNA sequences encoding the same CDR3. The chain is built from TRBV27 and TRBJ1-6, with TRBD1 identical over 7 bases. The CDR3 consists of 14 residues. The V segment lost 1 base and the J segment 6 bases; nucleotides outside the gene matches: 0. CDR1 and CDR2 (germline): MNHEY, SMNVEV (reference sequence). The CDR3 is CASSLYRGNSPLHF. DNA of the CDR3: TGTGCCAGCAGTTTATACAGGGGTAATTCACCCCTCCACTTT.

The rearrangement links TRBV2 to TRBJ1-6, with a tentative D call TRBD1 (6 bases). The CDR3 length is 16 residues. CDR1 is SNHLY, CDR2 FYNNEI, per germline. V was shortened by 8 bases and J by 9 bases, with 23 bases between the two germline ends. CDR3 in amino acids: CASASGHPGMGSPLHF. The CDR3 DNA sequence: TGTGCCAGCGCTTCGGGACACCCAGGGATGGGTTCACCCCTCCACTTT.

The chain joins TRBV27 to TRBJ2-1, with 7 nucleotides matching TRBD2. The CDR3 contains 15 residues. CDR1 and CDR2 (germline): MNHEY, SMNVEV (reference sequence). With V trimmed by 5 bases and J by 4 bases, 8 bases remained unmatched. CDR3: CASSTDWGGYNEQFF. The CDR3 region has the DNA TGTGCCAGCAGTACTGACTGGGGGGGTTACAATGAGCAGTTCTTC.

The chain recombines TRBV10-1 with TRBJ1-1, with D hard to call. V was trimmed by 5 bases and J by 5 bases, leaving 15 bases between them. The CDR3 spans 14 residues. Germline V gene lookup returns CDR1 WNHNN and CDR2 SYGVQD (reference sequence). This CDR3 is CASSPGRRETEAFF. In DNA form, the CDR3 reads TGCGCCAGCAGTCCCGGACGGCGGGAAACTGAAGCTTTCTTT.

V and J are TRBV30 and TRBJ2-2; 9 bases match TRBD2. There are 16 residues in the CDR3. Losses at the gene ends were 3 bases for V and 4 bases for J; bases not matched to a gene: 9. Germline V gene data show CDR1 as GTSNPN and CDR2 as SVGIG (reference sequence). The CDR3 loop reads CAWSPYSGRRTGELFF. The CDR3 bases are TGTGCCTGGAGCCCTTATAGCGGGAGACGCACCGGGGAGCTGTTTTTT.

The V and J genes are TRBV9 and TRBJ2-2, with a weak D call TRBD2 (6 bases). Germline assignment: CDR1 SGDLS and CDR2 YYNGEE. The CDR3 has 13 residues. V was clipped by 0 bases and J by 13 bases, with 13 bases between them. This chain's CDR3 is CASSVGQSGSLFF. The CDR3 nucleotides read TGTGCCAGCAGCGTAGGTCAAAGCGGGTCGCTGTTTTTT.

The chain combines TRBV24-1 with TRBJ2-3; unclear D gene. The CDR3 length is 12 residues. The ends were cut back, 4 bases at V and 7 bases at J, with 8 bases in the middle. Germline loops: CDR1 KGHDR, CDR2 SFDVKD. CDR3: CATSDSMNTQYF. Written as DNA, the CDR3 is TGTGCCACCAGTGACAGTATGAATACGCAGTATTTT.